These 32 T cell receptor beta chains originate from one sample sequenced in a study of response to subunit inactivated influenza vaccine. One entry per CDR3 protein, called by TCRdb with MiXCR from the RT-PCR reads. The sample shows more than 450,000 distinct CDR3 sequences, about 10% of them seen only once. The same specimen was also included in a second study, on T cells expressing NK-cell markers. That report adds: The authors generated TCR beta cDNA through 5'RACE template switching with UMIs.

Sequences were derived from PBMCs from blood, sampled on the day of vaccination. All receptors derive from a man aged 50 to 60 who received an inactivated influenza vaccine.

This clonotype was found many times. The genes are TRBV9 and TRBJ2-1, with a weak D call TRBD2 (6 bases). The CDR3 length is 15 residues. From germline, CDR1 is SGDLS and CDR2 YYNGEE. Deletions cut 2 bases from V and 7 bases from J, with 16 bases between. In nucleotides, the CDR3 is TGTGCCAGCAGCGTTGGGGGGACTCAACAAAATGAGCAGTTCTTC. It encodes CASSVGGTQQNEQFF.

J is TRBJ2-7 and V is TRBV7-9, with 13 positions matching TRBD2. J lost 7 bases, V lost 6 bases, and 15 bases had no gene match. CDR1 and CDR2 from the germline V gene are SEHNR and FQNEAQ (reference sequence). The CDR3 sequence is 17 residues long. The CDR3 sequence: CASSPGLAGNRLGEQYF. The CDR3 DNA is TGTGCCAGCAGTCCGGGACTAGCGGGAAACCGGCTCGGGGAGCAGTACTTC.

This clonotype was observed a handful of times. The chain uses TRBV29-1 and TRBJ1-4; no firm D call. The germline CDR1 and CDR2 sequences are SQVTM and ANQGSEA. The CDR3 has 11 residues. The CDR3 region has the DNA TGCAGTGGGTCTCTGAATGAAAAACTGTTTTTT. Residues: CSGSLNEKLFF. Full variable domain (rest looked up from reference TRBV29-1 and TRBJ1-4): SAVISQKPSRDICQRGTSLTIQCQVDSQVTMMFWYRQQPGQSLTLIATANQGSEATYESGFVIDKFPISRPNLTFSTLTVSNMSPEDSSIYLCSGSLNEKLFFGSGTQLSVL.

This chain links TRBV7-9 with TRBJ2-5; D unresolved. Trimming took 2 bases from V and 3 from J, leaving 10 bases between them. The CDR3 contains 14 residues. In germline, CDR1 is SEHNR, CDR2 FQNEAQ (reference sequence). This CDR3 reads CASSLQTGEETQYF. CDR3 sequence (DNA): TGTGCCAGCAGCTTACAAACTGGGGAAGAGACCCAGTACTTC.

This clonotype has just a few counts. The chain joins TRBV6-5 to TRBJ2-3; D may be TRBD1 (6 bases). CDR1 is MNHEY, CDR2 SVGAGI, per germline. The V gene lost 2 bases and the J gene lost 1 base, with 10 bases spanning the gap. The CDR3 covers 15 residues. The CDR3 spells CASSYPTGGTDTQYF. CDR3 DNA sequence: TGTGCCAGCAGTTACCCGACAGGAGGCACAGATACGCAGTATTTT.

This clonotype has only a few counts. The chain joins TRBV4-3 to TRBJ1-2; TRBD1 might be the D (6 bases). Trimming shortened V by 0 bases and J by 8 bases, and 19 bases separated the two germline ends. Germline CDR1 and CDR2: LGHNA and YSLEER. The CDR3 is 16 residues long. The CDR3 nucleotides are TGCGCCAGCAGCCAAGATCTACCCAGGGCCGGGGGCGGCTACACCTTC. This gives the protein CASSQDLPRAGGGYTF.

This clonotype turned up a few times. V is TRBV2 and J is TRBJ2-7; 8 bases line up with TRBD2. The V gene end was trimmed by 8 bases and the J gene end by 0 bases; junction bases not matched to a gene: 3. Germline lookup yields CDR1 SNHLY and CDR2 FYNNEI. The CDR3 spans 13 residues. The CDR3 region is CASLSGISYEQYF. In DNA, the CDR3 is TGTGCCAGCCTTAGCGGGATCTCCTACGAGCAGTACTTC.

In this sample, this clonotype turned up a few times. J is TRBJ1-2 and V is TRBV12-3 or TRBV12-4; D is unresolved. The length of the CDR3 is 13 residues. V lost 8 bases, J lost 1 base, and 11 bases lay in between. CDR3 in amino acids: CASYTSHNYGYTF. CDR3 nucleotide sequence: TGTGCCAGCTACACATCCCATAACTATGGCTACACCTTC.

This clonotype turned up a few times. This chain links TRBV4-3 with TRBJ2-2; 8 nucleotides line up with TRBD1. Per the germline V gene, CDR1 is LGHNA and CDR2 is YSLEER. CDR3 length equals 16 residues. With 3 bases clipped from V and 4 bases from J, the junction kept 7 bases outside the gene matches. CDR3 sequence (DNA): TGCGCCAGCAGCCATATACAGGGGGGTGGCACCGGGGAGCTGTTTTTT. Translated, it gives CASSHIQGGGTGELFF.

This clonotype was counted ten times or more. This chain uses TRBV12-3 or TRBV12-4 with TRBJ2-1; 9 nucleotides line up with TRBD2. Losses at the gene ends were 6 bases for V and 4 bases for J; bases not matched to a gene: 7. The CDR3 runs to 15 residues. DNA for the CDR3: TGTGCCAGCAGGGTGCTAGCGGGACGATACAATGAGCAGTTCTTC. Translating gives CASRVLAGRYNEQFF.

This clonotype was seen only a few times. The chain employs TRBV4-3 and TRBJ2-1; 7 nucleotides agree with TRBD2. The ends lost 0 bases at V and 10 bases at J; junction bases unmatched: 15. Looked up from germline, CDR1 is LGHNA and CDR2 is YSLEER. The CDR3 spans 17 residues. CDR3 sequence: CASSQDSPAGLPGEQFF. As DNA, the CDR3 is TGCGCCAGCAGCCAAGATTCCCCAGCGGGACTTCCTGGGGAGCAGTTCTTC.

The chain employs TRBV5-1 and TRBJ2-1, with 11 bases that match TRBD2. Per the germline V gene, CDR1 is SGHRS and CDR2 is YFSETQ. J gave up 5 bases and V 0 bases, and 10 bases lay outside the gene matches. CDR3 length: 18 residues. CDR3 nucleotides: TGCGCCAGCAGCTTGGTTCCCCAACTAGCGGGAGTCCACAATGAGCAGTTCTTC. This gives the protein CASSLVPQLAGVHNEQFF.

In its sample, this clonotype was seen a few times. V usage is TRBV10-3 and J usage is TRBJ1-3, with D maybe TRBD1 (6 bases). The CDR3 has 16 residues. The germline V gene has CDR1 ENHRY and CDR2 SYGVKD. Trimming removed 7 bases from V and 2 bases from J, with 18 bases in between. CDR3: CAIKGEGGEPGNTIYF. The CDR3 DNA reads as TGTGCCATCAAAGGAGAGGGGGGCGAACCTGGAAACACCATATATTTT.

This clonotype was counted a few times. This rearrangement joins TRBV4-3 to TRBJ2-7; no reliable D call. V lost 1 base and J lost 3, with 13 bases in between. The CDR3 loop spans 15 amino acids. Germline CDR1 is LGHNA and CDR2 is YSLEER. The CDR3: CASSQVDAGFYEQYF. CDR3 DNA: TGCGCCAGCAGCCAAGTGGACGCTGGATTCTACGAGCAGTACTTC.

A few counts support this clonotype. This chain links TRBV12-3 or TRBV12-4 with TRBJ2-2; weak D call: TRBD2 (6 bases). The V and J ends lost 4 bases and 1 base respectively, with 13 bases between them. The length of the CDR3 is 16 residues. CDR3 sequence (DNA): TGTGCCAGCAGTTCGGGACGCGGGGTGAACACCGGGGAGCTGTTTTTT. This translates into CASSSGRGVNTGELFF.

This clonotype has a handful of counts. The chain carries TRBV20-1 and TRBJ2-3, with D tentatively TRBD2 (5 bases). Germline CDR1 and CDR2: DFQATT and SNEGSKA (reference sequence). The CDR3 sequence is 15 residues long. Trimming shortened V by 1 base and J by 6 bases, and 17 bases separated the two germline ends. CDR3 coding DNA: TGCAGTGCTAGAGGGGGAGTCGCCGCCGGGGATACGCAGTATTTT. Translated, it gives CSARGGVAAGDTQYF.

The rearrangement uses TRBV4-3 and TRBJ2-3; maybe TRBD2 (7 bases). The V and J ends lost 5 bases and 5 bases respectively, with 23 bases between them. This CDR3 comprises 17 residues. Germline CDR1 and CDR2: LGHNA and YSLEER. For the CDR3, the DNA is TGCGCCAGCAGCGCACGATCCGGAGGGGGGGCTGGAGATACGCAGTATTTT. Translation: CASSARSGGGAGDTQYF.

This chain connects TRBV3-1 to TRBJ2-1; perhaps TRBD2 as D (5 bases). With 3 bases removed from V and 8 bases from J, the gap between germline ends came to 26 bases. Germline V gene sequence: CDR1 LGHDT, CDR2 YNNKEL (reference sequence). The CDR3 runs to 18 residues. The CDR3 coding sequence is TGTGCCAGCAGCCATAAATGGGCTAGCTCCTTCCTAGTGGATGAGCAGTTCTTC. It translates to CASSHKWASSFLVDEQFF.

The sample holds a few counts of this clonotype. V usage is TRBV5-1 and J usage is TRBJ2-4; maybe TRBD2 (6 bases). The CDR3 extends over 15 amino acids. Germline lookup yields CDR1 SGHRS and CDR2 YFSETQ. Trimming shortened V by 7 bases and J by 3 bases, and 17 bases separated the two germline ends. In DNA, the CDR3 is TGCGCCAGCTCGGCGGGGATCGCGGGCAAAAACATTCAGTACTTC. It encodes CASSAGIAGKNIQYF.

This clonotype was observed a handful of times. V usage is TRBV6-2 or TRBV6-3 and J usage is TRBJ2-7; D remains ambiguous. Per germline, CDR1 MNHEY and CDR2 SVGEGT. The CDR3 has 11 amino acids. Trimming left V 5 bases short and J 12 bases short, with 14 bases between. CDR3 DNA sequence: TGTGCCAGCAGTACGGGCAGAGTGGGGTACTTC. This sequence encodes CASSTGRVGYF.

V usage is TRBV12-3 or TRBV12-4 and J usage is TRBJ1-2; D uncertain. The CDR3 consists of 14 residues. V was cut by 3 bases and J by 0 bases, with 8 bases left in between. The chain's CDR3 is CASSFNSPNYGYTF. The CDR3 DNA is TGTGCCAGCAGTTTCAACAGCCCTAACTATGGCTACACCTTC.

The chain has TRBV7-6 and TRBJ2-5; tentatively, D is TRBD2 (6 bases). V was cut by 5 bases and J by 4 bases, with 20 bases left in between. CDR3 length equals 16 residues. Germline lookup yields CDR1 SGHVS and CDR2 FNYEAQ. The CDR3, as DNA: TGTGCCAGCAGCCGTGCAGTCGGGGGAGGAACAGAGACCCAGTACTTC. This encodes CASSRAVGGGTETQYF.

The chain recombines TRBV20-1 with TRBJ2-3, with D perhaps matching TRBD1 or TRBD2 (5 bases each). Germline V gene lookup returns CDR1 DFQATT and CDR2 SNEGSKA (reference sequence). The V end lost 6 bases, the J end lost 4 bases, and 20 bases lay between the germline ends. The length of the CDR3 is 15 residues. The CDR3 sequence is CSATLGAGWADTQYF. DNA for the CDR3: TGCAGTGCCACCCTCGGGGCAGGGTGGGCAGATACGCAGTATTTT.

V usage is TRBV6-1 and J usage is TRBJ1-6; 7 bases match TRBD1. From germline, CDR1 is MNHNS and CDR2 SASEGT. Trimming at V came to 5 bases and at J to 6 bases, leaving 7 bases not matched to a gene. The CDR3 contains 15 residues. The CDR3 DNA follows: TGTGCCAGCAGTACGGCCGGGACAGCTAATTCACCCCTCCACTTT. Translated, it gives CASSTAGTANSPLHF.

The V call is TRBV29-1, the J call TRBJ2-7, with 7 bases aligning to TRBD1. Germline V gene data show CDR1 as SQVTM and CDR2 as ANQGSEA. V was clipped by 8 bases and J by 1 base; unmatched bases: 5. The CDR3 has 12 amino acids. The CDR3 DNA is TGCAGCATTACAGGGGCGTCCTACGAGCAGTACTTC. Protein product: CSITGASYEQYF.

This clonotype turned up a few times. The J gene is TRBJ2-1, the V gene TRBV20-1; D gene unclear. V was cut by 0 bases and J by 10 bases, with 10 bases left in between. The germline V gene has CDR1 DFQATT and CDR2 SNEGSKA (reference sequence). The CDR3 runs to 12 residues. CDR3 in DNA: TGCAGTGCTAGAGAACTGAGCAGGGAGCAGTTCTTC. Translated: CSARELSREQFF.

This clonotype was counted a few times. The chain carries TRBV20-1 and TRBJ2-2; 7 bases match TRBD1. Trimming cost V 0 bases and J 0 bases; bases outside gene matches: 4. The CDR3 is 16 residues long. Germline-derived CDR1 and CDR2 are DFQATT and SNEGSKA (reference sequence). Written as DNA, the CDR3 is TGCAGTGCTAGAGAGGGACAGTGGACGAACACCGGGGAGCTGTTTTTT. Encoded protein: CSAREGQWTNTGELFF.

This clonotype turned up a few times. This sequence joins TRBV6-1 and TRBJ2-4; D call uncertain. From germline, CDR1 is MNHNS and CDR2 SASEGT. Trimming cost V 5 bases and J 0 bases, with 11 bases left between them. CDR3 length: 15 amino acids. CDR3 loop: CASSMRMGAKNIQYF. The DNA of the CDR3 is TGTGCCAGCAGTATGCGGATGGGAGCCAAAAACATTCAGTACTTC.

The chain has TRBV4-1 and TRBJ1-2, with 7 nucleotides matching TRBD1. V trimming: 5 bases; J trimming: 10 bases; junction bases outside the gene matches: 7. The CDR3 covers 12 residues. CDR1 is MGHRA, CDR2 YSYEKL, per germline. In DNA, the CDR3 is TGCGCCAGCAGCGACAGACAGGGAGACTACACCTTC. It specifies CASSDRQGDYTF.

This clonotype appeared many times. The chain couples TRBV10-3 to TRBJ2-7, with D possibly being TRBD1 or TRBD2 (5 bases each). This CDR3 is built from 16 residues. V lost 3 bases, J lost 3 bases, and 18 bases lay in between. Germline V CDR1 and CDR2: ENHRY, SYGVKD. The CDR3 sequence: CAISDPVGRDRYEQYF. CDR3 in DNA: TGTGCCATCAGTGACCCCGTGGGACGGGACCGCTACGAGCAGTACTTC.

J is TRBJ2-7 and V is TRBV5-1, with D perhaps given as TRBD1 or TRBD2 (5 bases each). The V end lost 3 bases, the J end lost 4 bases, and 11 bases lay between the germline ends. Germline V gives CDR1 SGHRS, CDR2 YFSETQ. This CDR3 comprises 13 residues. The CDR3, as DNA: TGCGCCAGCAGCTCGGGGCTACGATACGAGCAGTACTTC. This sequence encodes CASSSGLRYEQYF.

The chain links TRBV28 to TRBJ2-7; a possible D gene is TRBD2 (7 bases). CDR1 and CDR2 from the germline V gene are MDHEN and SYDVKM. The CDR3 sequence is 15 residues long. Trimming shortened V by 6 bases and J by 3 bases, and 18 bases separated the two germline ends. The CDR3: CASSALGGLLYEQYF. In nucleotides, the CDR3 is TGTGCCAGCAGCGCCCTCGGGGGGCTCCTCTACGAGCAGTACTTC.